This T cell receptor (beta chain) was sequenced during a study of blood T cells in healthy people across ages. Combining a sample-barcoded 5' primer with a J-beta primer mix, a second PCR ran for about 7 to 11 cycles. From the 5' RACE reads, TCRdb called clonotypes with MiXCR, one entry per CDR3 protein. The sample contains about 280,000 distinct CDR3 sequences, roughly 29% of which appear only once. This clonotype showed up just a few times. Germline CDR1 is SEHNR and CDR2 is FQNEAQ (reference sequence). The CDR3 extends over 12 amino acids. Trimming stripped 11 bases from V and 2 bases from J, with 12 bases between.

The sequenced sample consisted of blood. The rearrangement joins TRBV7-9 to TRBJ2-5; D possibly uses TRBD1 or TRBD2 (5 bases each). The sequence was collected from a woman between 65 and 79 years old in good health. The CDR3 nucleotides are TGTGCCGTCTGGGGGACGCAAGAGACCCAGTACTTC. Amino acid sequence: CAVWGTQETQYF.